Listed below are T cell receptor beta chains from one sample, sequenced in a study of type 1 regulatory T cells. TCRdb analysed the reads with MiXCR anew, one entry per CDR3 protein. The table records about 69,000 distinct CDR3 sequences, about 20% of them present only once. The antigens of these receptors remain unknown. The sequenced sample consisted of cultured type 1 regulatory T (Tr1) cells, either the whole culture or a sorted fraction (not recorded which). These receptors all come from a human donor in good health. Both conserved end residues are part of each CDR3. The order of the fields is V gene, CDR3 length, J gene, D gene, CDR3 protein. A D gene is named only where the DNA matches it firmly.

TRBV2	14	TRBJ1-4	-	CASSEFGQGEKLFF
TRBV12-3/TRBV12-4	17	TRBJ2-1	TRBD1	CASSQTTGGHSYNEQFF
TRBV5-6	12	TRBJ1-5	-	CASSSPGQPQHF
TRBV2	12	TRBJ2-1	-	CASSSMRNEQFF
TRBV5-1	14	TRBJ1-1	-	CASSFLLMNTEAFF
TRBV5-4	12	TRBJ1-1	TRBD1	CASSYPQGATFF
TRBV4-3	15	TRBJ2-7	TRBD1	CASSRTRSTGTEQYF
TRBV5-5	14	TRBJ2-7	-	CASSFGARPYEQYF
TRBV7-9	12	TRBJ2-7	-	CASSSGALGEYF
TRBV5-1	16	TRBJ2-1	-	CASSLIGGRSYNEQFF
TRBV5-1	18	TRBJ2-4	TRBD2	CASSLVLAVPGAKNIQYF
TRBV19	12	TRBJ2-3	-	CASSLRLDTQYF
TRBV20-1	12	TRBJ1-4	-	CSAFPSPEKLFF
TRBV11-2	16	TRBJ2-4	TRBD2	CASSPRLAGGENIQYF
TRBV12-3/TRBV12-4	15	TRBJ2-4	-	CASSRTGMAKNIQYF
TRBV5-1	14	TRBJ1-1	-	CASSTDGMNTEAFF
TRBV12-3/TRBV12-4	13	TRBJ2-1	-	CASRRRERDEQFF